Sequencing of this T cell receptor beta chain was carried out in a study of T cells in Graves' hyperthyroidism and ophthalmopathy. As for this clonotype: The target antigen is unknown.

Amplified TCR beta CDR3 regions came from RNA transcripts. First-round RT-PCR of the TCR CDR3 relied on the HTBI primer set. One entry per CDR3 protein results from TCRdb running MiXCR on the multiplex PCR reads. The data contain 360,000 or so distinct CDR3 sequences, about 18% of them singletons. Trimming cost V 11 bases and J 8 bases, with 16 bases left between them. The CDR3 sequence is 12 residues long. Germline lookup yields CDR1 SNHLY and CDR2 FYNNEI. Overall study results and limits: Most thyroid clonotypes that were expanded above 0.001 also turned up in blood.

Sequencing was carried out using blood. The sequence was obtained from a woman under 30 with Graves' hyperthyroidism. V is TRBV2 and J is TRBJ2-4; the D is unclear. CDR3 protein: CASSVSGDIQYF. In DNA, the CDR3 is TGTGCCTCCTCTGTGTCGGGCGACATTCAGTACTTC.